The source of this T cell receptor (beta chain) is a study of control samples from healthy donors and cancer patients. Only in-frame clones appear in the TCRdb table, and some are missing; sequencing was by immunoSEQ multiplex PCR. The top ten hold about 21% of the sample, which has around 90,000 clones, about 89% seen once. V lost 2 bases and J lost 10; bases outside the gene matches: 25. The CDR3 runs to 20 residues. Germline CDR1 reads MNHEY; CDR2 reads SMNVEV (reference sequence). The table lists this clone with a few counts. The genes are TRBV27 and TRBJ2-5, with 10 bases that match TRBD2. The source is a man aged 30 to 39 in good health. Sample: blood. The CDR3 DNA reads TGTGCCAGCAGTTTAAGGGGGCCTGGGACTAGCGAGGGCCACTTGACTATCCAGTACTTC. Its protein product is CASSLRGPGTSEGHLTIQYF.